This T cell receptor (beta chain) is from a study of Tregs in tolerant kidney transplant recipients. This CDR3 has 17 residues. The J segment lost 0 bases and the V segment lost 1 base, leaving 8 bases of the junction unmatched. Per the germline V gene, CDR1 is LGHNA and CDR2 is YSLEER. Measured with immunoSEQ multiplex PCR; TCRdb has only the in-frame clones, and not every one. The sample has tens of thousands of clones, roughly 93% seen once. Thawed PBMCs were FACS-sorted into unstimulated CD4+CD25+CD127- regulatory T cells, CD4+CD25- non-regulatory cells, CD4 and CD8 cells. Material: CD4+ T cells from blood, obtained before the transplant. The receptor's source is a human donor who received a combined kidney and bone marrow transplant. The rearrangement links TRBV4-3 to TRBJ1-2; 7 bases agree with TRBD1. The CDR3, as DNA: TGCGCCAGCAGCCAAGGGTCCGGACAGGTAGCTAACTATGGCTACACCTTC. It specifies CASSQGSGQVANYGYTF.